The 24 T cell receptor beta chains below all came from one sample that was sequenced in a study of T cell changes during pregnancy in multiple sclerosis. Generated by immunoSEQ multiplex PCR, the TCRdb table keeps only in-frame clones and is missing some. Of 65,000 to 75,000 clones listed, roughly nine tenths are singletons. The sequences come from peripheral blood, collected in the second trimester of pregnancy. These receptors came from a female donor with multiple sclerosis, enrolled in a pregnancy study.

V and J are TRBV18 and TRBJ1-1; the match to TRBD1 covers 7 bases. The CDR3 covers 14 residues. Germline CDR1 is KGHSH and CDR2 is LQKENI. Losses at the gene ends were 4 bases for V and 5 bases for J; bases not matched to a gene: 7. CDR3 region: CASSRDRVGTEAFF. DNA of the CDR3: TGTGCCAGCTCACGCGACAGGGTGGGAACTGAAGCTTTCTTT.

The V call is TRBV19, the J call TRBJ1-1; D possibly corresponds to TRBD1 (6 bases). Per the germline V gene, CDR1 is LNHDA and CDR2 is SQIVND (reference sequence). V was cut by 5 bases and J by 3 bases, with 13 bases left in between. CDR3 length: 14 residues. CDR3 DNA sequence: TGTGCCAGTAGTCCCAACCAGGGGTACACTGAAGCTTTCTTT. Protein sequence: CASSPNQGYTEAFF.

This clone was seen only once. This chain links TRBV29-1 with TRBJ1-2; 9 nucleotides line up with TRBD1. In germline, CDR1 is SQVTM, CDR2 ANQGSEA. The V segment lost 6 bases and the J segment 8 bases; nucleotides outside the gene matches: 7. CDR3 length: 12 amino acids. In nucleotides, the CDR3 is TGCAGCGTACCACAGGGGGCTGGCGGCTACACCTTC. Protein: CSVPQGAGGYTF.

The CDR3 DNA reads TGTGCCAGCAGCTTATTGCTTACAGAAGAGACCCAGTACTTC. Translation: CASSLLLTEETQYF. The chain couples TRBV7-9 to TRBJ2-5; D is undetermined. This CDR3 is built from 14 residues. V shed 2 bases and J shed 3 bases, with 10 bases lying between them. The V gene's germline CDR1 is SEHNR and CDR2 FQNEAQ (reference sequence).

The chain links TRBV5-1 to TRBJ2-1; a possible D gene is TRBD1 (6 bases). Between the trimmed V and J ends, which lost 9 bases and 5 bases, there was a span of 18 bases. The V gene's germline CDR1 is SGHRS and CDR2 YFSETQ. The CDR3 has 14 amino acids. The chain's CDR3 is CATGKGETHNEQFF. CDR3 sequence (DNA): TGCGCCACAGGGAAGGGGGAGACTCACAATGAGCAGTTCTTC.

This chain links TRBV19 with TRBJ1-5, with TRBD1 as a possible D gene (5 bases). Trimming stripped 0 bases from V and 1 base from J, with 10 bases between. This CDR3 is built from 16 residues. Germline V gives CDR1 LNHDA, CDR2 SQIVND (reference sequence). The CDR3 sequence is CASSIEGQGSNQPQHF. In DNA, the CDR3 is TGTGCCAGTAGTATAGAAGGCCAGGGCAGCAATCAGCCCCAGCATTTT.

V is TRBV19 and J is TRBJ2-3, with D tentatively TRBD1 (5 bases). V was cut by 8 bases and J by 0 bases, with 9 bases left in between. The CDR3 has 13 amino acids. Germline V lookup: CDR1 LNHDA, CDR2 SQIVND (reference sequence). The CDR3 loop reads CASRPGSTDTQYF. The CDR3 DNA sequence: TGTGCCAGTCGGCCAGGGAGCACAGATACGCAGTATTTT.

CDR3 DNA sequence: TGTGCCTGGACACAGGGACCTAACTATGGCTACACCTTC. Residues: CAWTQGPNYGYTF. The chain has TRBV30 and TRBJ1-2; perhaps TRBD1 as D (6 bases). This CDR3 spans 13 amino acids. Trimming removed 4 bases from V and 0 bases from J, with 9 bases in between. Per the germline V gene, CDR1 is GTSNPN and CDR2 is SVGIG (reference sequence).

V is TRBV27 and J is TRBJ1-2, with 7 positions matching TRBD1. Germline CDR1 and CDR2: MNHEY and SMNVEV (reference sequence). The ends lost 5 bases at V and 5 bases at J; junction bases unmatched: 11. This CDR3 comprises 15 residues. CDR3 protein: CASSPYGQEGYGYTF. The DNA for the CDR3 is TGTGCCAGCAGTCCATACGGACAGGAGGGGTATGGCTACACCTTC.

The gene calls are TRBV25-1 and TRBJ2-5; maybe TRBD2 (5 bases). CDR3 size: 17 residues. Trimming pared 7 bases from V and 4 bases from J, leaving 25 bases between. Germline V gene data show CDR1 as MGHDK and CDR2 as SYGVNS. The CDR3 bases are TGTGCCAGCATCCCCGAGGGTTCGCTGATAAGAGGAGAGACCCAGTACTTC. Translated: CASIPEGSLIRGETQYF.

CDR3 in DNA: TGTGCCAGTAGTATAGCTCCGTCGAACACTGAAGCTTTCTTT. Translating gives CASSIAPSNTEAFF. This rearrangement joins TRBV19 to TRBJ1-1; D unresolved. Trimming left V 1 base short and J 1 base short, with 7 bases between. CDR1 LNHDA and CDR2 SQIVND come from the germline V gene (reference sequence). The CDR3 contains 14 residues.

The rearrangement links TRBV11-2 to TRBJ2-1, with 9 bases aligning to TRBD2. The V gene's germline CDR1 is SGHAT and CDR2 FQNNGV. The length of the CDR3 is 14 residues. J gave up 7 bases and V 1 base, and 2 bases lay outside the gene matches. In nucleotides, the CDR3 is TGTGCCAGCAGCTTAGTGGCGGGGGGGAATGAGCAGTTCTTC. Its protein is CASSLVAGGNEQFF.

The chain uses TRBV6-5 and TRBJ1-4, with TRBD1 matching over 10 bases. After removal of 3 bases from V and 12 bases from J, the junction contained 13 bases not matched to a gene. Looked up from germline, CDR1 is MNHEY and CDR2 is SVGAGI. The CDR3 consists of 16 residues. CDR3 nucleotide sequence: TGTGCCAGCAGTTATCGGGACAGGGGACTAAATGAGCAACTGTTTTTT. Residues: CASSYRDRGLNEQLFF.

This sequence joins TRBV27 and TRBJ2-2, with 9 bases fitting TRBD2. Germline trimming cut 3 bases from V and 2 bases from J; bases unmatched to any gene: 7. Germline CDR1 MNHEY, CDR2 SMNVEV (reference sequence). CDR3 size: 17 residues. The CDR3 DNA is TGTGCCAGCAGTTTTGCTAGCGGGGAATTTAACACCGGGGAGCTGTTTTTT. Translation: CASSFASGEFNTGELFF.

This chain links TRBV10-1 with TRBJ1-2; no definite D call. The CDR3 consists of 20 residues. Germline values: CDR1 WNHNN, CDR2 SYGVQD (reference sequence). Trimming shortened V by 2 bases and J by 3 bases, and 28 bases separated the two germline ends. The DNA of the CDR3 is TGCGCCAGCAGTGAGCAAATTGGTAGCGGCAGACTGCCCTGCTACTATGGCTACACCTTC. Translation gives CASSEQIGSGRLPCYYGYTF.

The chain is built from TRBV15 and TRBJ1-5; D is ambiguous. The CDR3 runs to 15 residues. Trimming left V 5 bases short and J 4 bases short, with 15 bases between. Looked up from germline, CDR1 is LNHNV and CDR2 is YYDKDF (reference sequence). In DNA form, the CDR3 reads TGTGCCACCAGCGTAGACGAGGGTTGGAATCAGCCCCAGCATTTT. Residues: CATSVDEGWNQPQHF.

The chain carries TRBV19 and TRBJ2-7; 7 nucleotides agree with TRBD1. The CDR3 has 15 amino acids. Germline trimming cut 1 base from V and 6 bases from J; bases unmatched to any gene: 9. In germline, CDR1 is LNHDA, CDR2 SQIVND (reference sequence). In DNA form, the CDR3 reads TGTGCCAGTAGTATAGGGACAGGTAGAAATTCCGAGCAGTACTTC. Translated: CASSIGTGRNSEQYF.

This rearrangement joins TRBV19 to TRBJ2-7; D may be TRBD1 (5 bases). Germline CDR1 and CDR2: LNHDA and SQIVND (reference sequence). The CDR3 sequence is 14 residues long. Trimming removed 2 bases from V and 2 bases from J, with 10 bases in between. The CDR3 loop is CASSINSGTYEQYF. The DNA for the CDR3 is TGTGCCAGTAGTATAAACTCAGGGACCTACGAGCAGTACTTC.

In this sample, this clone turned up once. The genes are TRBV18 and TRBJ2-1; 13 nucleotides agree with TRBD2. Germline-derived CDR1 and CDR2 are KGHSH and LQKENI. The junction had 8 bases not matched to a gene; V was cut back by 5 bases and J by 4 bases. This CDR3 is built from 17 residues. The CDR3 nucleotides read TGTGCCAGCTCAGTACTAACTAGCGGGAGGGGATACAATGAGCAGTTCTTC. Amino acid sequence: CASSVLTSGRGYNEQFF.

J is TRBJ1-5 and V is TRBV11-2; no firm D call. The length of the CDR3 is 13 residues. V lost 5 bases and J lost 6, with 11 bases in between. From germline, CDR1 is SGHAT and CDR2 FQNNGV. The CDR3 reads CASSPSVPQPQHF. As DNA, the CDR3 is TGTGCCAGCAGCCCGAGTGTGCCTCAGCCCCAGCATTTT.

The CDR3, as DNA: TGTGCCAGCAGCGTACCGGGACTAACCTACACAGATACGCAGTATTTT. Translation gives CASSVPGLTYTDTQYF. V gene TRBV9 combines with J gene TRBJ2-3; the match to TRBD2 covers 7 bases. The CDR3 is made up of 16 amino acids. Germline V gene data show CDR1 as SGDLS and CDR2 as YYNGEE. J lost 2 bases, V lost 1 base, and 7 bases had no gene match.

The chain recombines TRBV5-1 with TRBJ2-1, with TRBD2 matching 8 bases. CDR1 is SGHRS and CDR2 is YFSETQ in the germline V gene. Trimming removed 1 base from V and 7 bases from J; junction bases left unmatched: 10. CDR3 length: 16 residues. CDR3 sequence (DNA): TGCGCCAGCAGCTTGTTTTCCAGCGGGGGCGGGAATGAGCAGTTCTTC. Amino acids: CASSLFSSGGGNEQFF. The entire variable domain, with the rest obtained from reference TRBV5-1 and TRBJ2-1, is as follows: KAGVTQTPRYLIKTRGQQVTLSCSPISGHRSVSWYQQTPGQGLQFLFEYFSETQRNKGNFPGRFSGRQFSNSRSEMNVSTLELGDSALYLCASSLFSSGGGNEQFFGPGTRLTVL.

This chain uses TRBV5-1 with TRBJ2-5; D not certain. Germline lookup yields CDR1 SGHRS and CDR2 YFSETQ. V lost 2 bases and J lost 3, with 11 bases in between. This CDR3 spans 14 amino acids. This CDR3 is CASSFDRSEETQYF. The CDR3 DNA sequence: TGCGCCAGCAGCTTTGACCGGAGCGAAGAGACCCAGTACTTC.

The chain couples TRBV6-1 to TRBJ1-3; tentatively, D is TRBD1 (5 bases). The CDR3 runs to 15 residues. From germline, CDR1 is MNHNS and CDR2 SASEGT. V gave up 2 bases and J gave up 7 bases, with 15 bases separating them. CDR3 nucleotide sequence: TGTGCCAGCAGTGAATACGCAGGGTCAAGGAACACCATATATTTT. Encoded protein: CASSEYAGSRNTIYF.